The source of this TCR beta chain is a study of T cell clones after liver transplantation. The CDR3 runs to 14 residues. CDR1 is SNHLY and CDR2 is FYNNEI in the germline V gene. V shed 5 bases, J shed 4 bases, and the junction held 5 bases outside the gene matches. TCRdb's table, derived via immunoSEQ multiplex PCR, lists solely in-frame clones and lacks some. This sample has some 45,000 clones, with about 86% found just once. The rearrangement joins TRBV2 to TRBJ1-5, with 7 bases fitting TRBD1. The starting material was CD4+ T cells from blood, obtained 24 months after liver transplant. This receptor was identified in a human patient who received a liver transplant. Some T cells may have come from the graft donor. As DNA, the CDR3 is TGTGCCAGCAGTAGACAGGGTACGAATCAGCCCCAGCATTTT. This gives the protein CASSRQGTNQPQHF.